These 26 T cell receptor beta chains were all obtained from the same sample, sequenced in a study of blood T cells in healthy people across ages. Primers used in a second PCR of about 7 to 12 cycles were a sample-barcoded 5' primer and a J-beta primer mix. MiXCR was run by TCRdb on the 5' RACE reads, yielding one entry per CDR3 protein. The repertoire holds some 1,800,000 distinct CDR3 sequences, more than 35% seen once, with around 23% in the top ten. Material: blood. The source of these receptors is a human donor in good health.

This clonotype has just a few counts. This sequence joins TRBV10-3 and TRBJ1-1; maybe TRBD1 (5 bases). Trimming shortened V by 1 base and J by 4 bases, and 16 bases separated the two germline ends. Looked up from germline, CDR1 is ENHRY and CDR2 is SYGVKD. This CDR3 spans 16 amino acids. CDR3 DNA: TGTGCCATCAGTGAGTATAGTACAGGTCTGGGCACTGAAGCTTTCTTT. Translation: CAISEYSTGLGTEAFF.

A remark on this clonotype: One end of the junction fails to match germline, which may point to a read error. The chain uses TRBV7-2 and TRBJ2-1, with 10 bases fitting TRBD2. This CDR3 comprises 14 residues. Per germline, CDR1 SGHTA and CDR2 FQGNSA. CDR3: CVSSSRALAGVQFF. CDR3 DNA: TGTGTCAGCAGCTCGCGCGCCCTAGCGGGGGTGCAGTTCTTC.

This clonotype was detected only a few times. The chain links TRBV6-1 to TRBJ2-7; D is undetermined. Trimming removed 6 bases from V and 0 bases from J, with 12 bases in between. The germline V gene has CDR1 MNHNS and CDR2 SASEGT. This CDR3 has 14 amino acids. The CDR3 loop reads CASRSGLSSYEQYF. The DNA for the CDR3 is TGTGCCAGCAGGTCGGGCCTTAGCTCCTACGAGCAGTACTTC.

V and J are TRBV9 and TRBJ2-7; D possibly corresponds to TRBD1 (5 bases). The germline V gene has CDR1 SGDLS and CDR2 YYNGEE. The CDR3 has 15 residues. V lost 0 bases and J 2 bases, leaving 12 bases between the germline ends. The CDR3 nucleotides are TGTGCCAGCAGCGTAGGGTCACAGGTTACCTACGAGCAGTACTTC. Residues: CASSVGSQVTYEQYF.

J is TRBJ2-5 and V is TRBV20-1; D uncertain. Germline V lookup: CDR1 DFQATT, CDR2 SNEGSKA (reference sequence). Trimming took off 8 bases at V and 6 bases at J, with 19 bases between the two ends. The CDR3 is 13 amino acids. The CDR3 loop is CSPMGLSRKTQYF. For the CDR3, the DNA is TGCAGTCCTATGGGCCTCAGTCGTAAGACCCAGTACTTC.

This chain connects TRBV13 to TRBJ2-1, with D tentatively TRBD1 (5 bases). The CDR3 is 13 residues long. The germline V gene encodes CDR1 PRHDT and CDR2 FYEKMQ (reference sequence). The V end lost 8 bases, the J end lost 5 bases, and 13 bases lay between the germline ends. The CDR3 region is CASGQGQNNEQFF. CDR3 nucleotide sequence: TGTGCCAGCGGACAAGGGCAGAACAATGAGCAGTTCTTC.

The rearrangement links TRBV12-5 to TRBJ1-2; unclear D gene. Germline V gives CDR1 LGHNT, CDR2 FRNRAP. V lost 2 bases to trimming and J lost 2 bases, with 6 bases between them. This CDR3 comprises 13 residues. In DNA, the CDR3 is TGTGCTAGTGGTTTGTGGGTAAACTATGGCTACACCTTC. It encodes CASGLWVNYGYTF.

This chain connects TRBV20-1 to TRBJ1-5, with TRBD1 identical over 10 bases. CDR1 and CDR2 from the germline V gene are DFQATT and SNEGSKA (reference sequence). The CDR3 is 15 amino acids. Trimming took 1 base from V and 5 from J; bases not matched to a gene: 5. The CDR3, as DNA: TGCAGTGCTAGAGGGACAGGGGGTGCCCATCAGCCCCAGCATTTT. Translation: CSARGTGGAHQPQHF.

In this sample, this clonotype turned up a few times. This rearrangement joins TRBV2 to TRBJ2-4; 7 positions agree with TRBD2. J gave up 9 bases and V 0 bases, and 5 bases lay outside the gene matches. The germline CDR1 and CDR2 sequences are SNHLY and FYNNEI. The CDR3 extends over 14 amino acids. CDR3 DNA: TGTGCCAGCAGTGAAGCTGGGGAGGGAGGCATTCAGTACTTC. Translation gives CASSEAGEGGIQYF.

As regards this clonotype: A single base separates this from a much larger clone, so it may be a read error. This chain uses TRBV20-1 with TRBJ2-6; D not resolved. The CDR3 runs 15 residues. Trimming cost V 5 bases and J 2 bases, with 13 bases left between them. CDR1 and CDR2 from the germline V gene are DFQATT and SNEGSKA (reference sequence). CDR3 in DNA: TGCAGTGCTCTGGACGTTAGCCCTGGGGCCAACGTCCTGACTTTC. This codes for CSALDVSPGANVLTF.

The V gene is TRBV10-2, the J gene TRBJ2-5; 10 bases match TRBD1. The end of the DNA aligns better with TRBJ2-1, so the J call may be wrong. The germline gives CDR1 WSHSY, CDR2 SAAADI. This CDR3 is built from 14 residues. CDR3 region: CASRDRGYQETQFF. CDR3 DNA sequence: TGCGCCAGCAGGGACAGGGGGTACCAAGAGACCCAGTTCTTC.

This clonotype appeared a few times. The chain links TRBV7-2 to TRBJ2-1; D is uncertain. The CDR3 runs to 15 residues. Germline values: CDR1 SGHTA, CDR2 FQGNSA. Trimming stripped 2 bases from V and 4 bases from J, with 12 bases between. The CDR3 loop reads CASSLPYIGYNEQFF. The CDR3 DNA reads TGTGCCAGCAGCTTACCCTATATTGGGTACAATGAGCAGTTCTTC.

The V call is TRBV20-1, the J call TRBJ2-4; D could derive from TRBD1 or TRBD2 (5 bases each). Matching the DNA end better, TRBJ2-7 makes the J call doubtful. This CDR3 is built from 15 residues. The germline gives CDR1 DFQATT, CDR2 SNEGSKA (reference sequence). The CDR3 DNA is TGCAGTGCTACCAGAGAGGGGCTCCCCCGCTACGAGCAGTACTTC. Translation: CSATREGLPRYEQYF.

The rearrangement joins TRBV7-2 to TRBJ2-7; D is ambiguous. Germline V gives CDR1 SGHTA, CDR2 FQGNSA. The V gene lost 1 base and the J gene lost 3 bases, with 13 bases spanning the gap. The CDR3 extends over 15 amino acids. The CDR3 sequence is CASSLVFWGIYEQYF. The CDR3 region has the DNA TGTGCCAGCAGCTTAGTGTTCTGGGGTATCTACGAGCAGTACTTC.

The CDR3 nucleotides read TGTGCCAGCAGCAAAGATACCAGGGGTGGCGAGCAGTACTTC. Translating it yields CASSKDTRGGEQYF. The genes are TRBV21-1 and TRBJ2-7; TRBD1, the table's D call, lacks a check against the DNA. TRBV21-1 is a recognized pseudogene. CDR3 size: 14 residues.

This clonotype has just a few counts. The chain links TRBV4-3 to TRBJ2-3; D gene ambiguous. The germline CDR1 and CDR2 sequences are LGHNA and YSLEER. Trimming removed 3 bases at V and 4 bases at J, with 8 bases between. The CDR3 loop spans 13 amino acids. The CDR3 DNA reads TGCGCCAGCAGCCATAAGATCCCAGATACGCAGTATTTT. Protein sequence: CASSHKIPDTQYF.

On this clonotype itself: One end of the junction fails to match germline, which may point to a read error. The chain couples TRBV28 to TRBJ2-5, with D uncertain. This CDR3 is 15 amino acids long. The V gene's germline CDR1 is MDHEN and CDR2 SYDVKM. CDR3 sequence reads: CASSPQIAPQEAQYF. The CDR3 DNA is TGTGCCAGCAGCCCCCAGATTGCACCCCAAGAGGCCCAGTACTTC. Full variable domain (outside the CDR3, taken from reference TRBV28 and TRBJ2-5): DVKVTQSSRYLVKRTGEKVFLECVQDMDHENMFWYRQDPGLGLRLIYFSYDVKMKEKGDIPEGYSVSREKKERFSLILESASTNQTSMYLCASSPQIAPQEAQYFGPGTRLLVL.

The chain is built from TRBV29-1 and TRBJ1-4; tentative D call: TRBD1 (6 bases). Deletions cut 7 bases from V and 4 bases from J, with 10 bases between. CDR1 is SQVTM and CDR2 is ANQGSEA in the germline V gene. The length of the CDR3 is 12 residues. CDR3 sequence reads: CSELDSNEKLFF. The CDR3 DNA reads TGCAGCGAACTGGACAGTAATGAAAAACTGTTTTTT.

V and J are TRBV7-9 and TRBJ1-4; 9 nucleotides agree with TRBD1. The CDR3 covers 15 residues. Trimming at V came to 3 bases and at J to 7 bases, leaving 6 bases not matched to a gene. CDR1 and CDR2 from the germline V gene are SEHNR and FQNEAQ (reference sequence). This CDR3 is CASSFGDRDTEKLFF. CDR3 coding DNA: TGTGCCAGCAGCTTTGGGGACAGGGATACTGAAAAACTGTTTTTT. The full variable domain, rest sourced from reference TRBV7-9 and TRBJ1-4, is DTGVSQNPRHKITKRGQNVTFRCDPISEHNRLYWYRQTLGQGPEFLTYFQNEAQLEKSRLLSDRFSAERPKGSFSTLEIQRTEQGDSAMYLCASSFGDRDTEKLFFGSGTQLSVL.

The rearrangement links TRBV7-9 to TRBJ2-1; D is perhaps TRBD2 (5 bases). This CDR3 contains 17 residues. With 2 bases removed from V and 7 bases from J, the gap between germline ends came to 21 bases. The germline gives CDR1 SEHNR, CDR2 FQNEAQ (reference sequence). As DNA, the CDR3 is TGTGCCAGCAGCTTACGAGGGTCGAGGACCGTAGGGAATGAGCAGTTCTTC. It codes for CASSLRGSRTVGNEQFF.

V gene TRBV2 combines with J gene TRBJ2-3; TRBD1 matches at 8 bases. Trimming took 1 base from V and 6 from J; bases not matched to a gene: 9. The CDR3 covers 16 residues. CDR1 is SNHLY, CDR2 FYNNEI, per germline. The CDR3 coding sequence is TGTGCCAGCAGTGAAGAAGGACAGGGATACACGGATACGCAGTATTTT. Translated: CASSEEGQGYTDTQYF.

In this sample, this clonotype turned up a few times. The rearrangement joins TRBV7-9 to TRBJ1-2; D gene uncertain. The CDR3 has 13 amino acids. Trimming cost V 5 bases and J 6 bases, with 13 bases left between them. From germline, CDR1 is SEHNR and CDR2 FQNEAQ (reference sequence). Written as DNA, the CDR3 is TGTGCCAGCAGCCGTTCCAGGAACAATGGCTACACCTTC. This codes for CASSRSRNNGYTF.

The chain couples TRBV5-1 to TRBJ1-1, with D perhaps matching TRBD1 (6 bases). The V and J ends lost 3 bases and 4 bases respectively, with 16 bases between them. CDR1 and CDR2 (germline): SGHRS, YFSETQ. The CDR3 consists of 15 residues. The CDR3 loop reads CASSSPNRGLTEAFF. CDR3 coding DNA: TGCGCCAGCAGCTCACCGAATCGGGGGCTCACTGAAGCTTTCTTT.

This clonotype was seen a handful of times. The rearrangement links TRBV9 to TRBJ2-1, with a possible D match to TRBD1 (5 bases). CDR1 and CDR2 from the germline V gene are SGDLS and YYNGEE. CDR3 length: 14 residues. V dropped 0 bases and J dropped 9 bases, with 13 bases sitting between them. The CDR3 DNA is TGTGCCAGCAGCGTAGTGGGTAGCAGGGCTGAGCAGTTCTTC. The encoded protein is CASSVVGSRAEQFF.

V gene TRBV20-1 combines with J gene TRBJ1-2, with unresolved D. The CDR3 length is 11 residues. Trimming pared 0 bases from V and 8 bases from J, leaving 7 bases between. Germline lookup yields CDR1 DFQATT and CDR2 SNEGSKA (reference sequence). Written as DNA, the CDR3 is TGCAGTGCTAGAGAAAACCCGGGCTACACCTTC. Protein product: CSARENPGYTF.

This clonotype appeared once. V and J are TRBV29-1 and TRBJ1-1; D is unclear. The V and J ends lost 4 bases and 6 bases respectively, with 21 bases between them. Germline CDR1 SQVTM, CDR2 ANQGSEA. The CDR3 consists of 15 residues. The chain's CDR3 is CSVVSPLAPVAEAFF. The CDR3 DNA is TGCAGCGTTGTCTCCCCGTTGGCGCCGGTGGCTGAAGCTTTCTTT. The whole variable domain, remainder taken from reference TRBV29-1 and TRBJ1-1, is SAVISQKPSRDICQRGTSLTIQCQVDSQVTMMFWYRQQPGQSLTLIATANQGSEATYESGFVIDKFPISRPNLTFSTLTVSNMSPEDSSIYLCSVVSPLAPVAEAFFGQGTRLTVV.